This T cell receptor beta chain comes out of a study of OX40 agonist ivuxolimab in advanced cancers. The study, taken as a whole, reports: CD8+ T cells were the subset that, on average, had more expanded clones than CD4+. It was not determined which antigens were specifically recognized by the peripheral T cells that had undergone clonal expansion. Clonal expansion from baseline to week 6 occurred in both CD4+ and CD8+ T cells.

Profiled with immunoSEQ multiplex PCR; TCRdb holds only in-frame clones, not every one. The data show approximately 76,000 clones, around nine tenths seen once. This clone was recorded once. Its antigen is as yet unknown. The CDR3 has 14 residues. Germline V CDR1 and CDR2: MDHEN, SYDVKM. J gave up 0 bases and V 6 bases, and 4 bases lay outside the gene matches. Here the sequenced sample was CD4+ or CD8+ T cells sorted from blood, taken in a trial of the OX40 agonist ivuxolimab. The chain couples TRBV28 to TRBJ2-7; the match to TRBD1 covers 8 bases. The sequence derives from an adult with an advanced solid tumor such as melanoma, head and neck, liver or kidney cancer. The CDR3 sequence is CASSLGQGSYEQYF. The CDR3, as DNA: TGTGCCAGCAGCCTAGGACAGGGCTCCTACGAGCAGTACTTC.